Below, 11 T cell receptor beta chains from the same sample are listed, as sequenced in a study of a mutant IDH1 vaccine in newly diagnosed glioma. Antigen specificity for these receptors is unknown. Profiled with immunoSEQ multiplex PCR; TCRdb holds only in-frame clones, not every one. Of fewer than 95,000 clones listed, roughly 77% are singletons. This sample's time point: week 47, end of study. Topical imiquimod was applied with each vaccine dose, which held 300 ug of mutant IDH1 20-mer peptide. This sample comprised PBMCs, obtained from a glioma patient whose treatment included an IDH1 peptide vaccine. Every receptor here comes from a man aged 40-49 years with glioma.

The chain couples TRBV18 to TRBJ2-7; TRBD1 matches at 7 bases. The trim removed 3 bases at V and 3 bases at J, leaving 11 bases unmatched. Germline CDR1 and CDR2: KGHSH and LQKENI. The CDR3 totals 16 residues. The CDR3 is CASSPLSGTVHYEQYF. Written as DNA, the CDR3 is TGTGCCAGCTCACCCCTATCGGGGACAGTTCACTACGAGCAGTACTTC. The variable domain in full, completed from reference TRBV18 and TRBJ2-7, reads NAGVMQNPRHLVRRRGQEARLRCSPMKGHSHVYWYRQLPEEGLKFMVYLQKENIIDESGMPKERFSAEFPKEGPSILRIQQVVRGDSAAYFCASSPLSGTVHYEQYFGPGTRLTVT.

The CDR3 protein is CASSLAGGGETQYF. CDR3 nucleotide sequence: TGTGCCAGCAGTCTAGCGGGGGGGGGAGAGACCCAGTACTTC. V gene TRBV6-6 combines with J gene TRBJ2-5, with 12 bases matching TRBD2. Germline V lookup: CDR1 MNHNY, CDR2 SVGAGI (reference sequence). CDR3 length: 14 residues. V trimming: 5 bases; J trimming: 4 bases; junction bases outside the gene matches: 2.

The chain has TRBV2 and TRBJ2-3, with 9 nucleotides matching TRBD2. V lost 4 bases to trimming and J lost 2 bases; unmatched junction nucleotides: 4. In germline, CDR1 is SNHLY, CDR2 FYNNEI. The CDR3 spans 15 residues. Written as DNA, the CDR3 is TGTGCCAGCAGTGGTAGCGGGGGCCTCACAGATACGCAGTATTTT. This translates into CASSGSGGLTDTQYF. The whole variable domain, remainder taken from reference TRBV2 and TRBJ2-3, is EPEVTQTPSHQVTQMGQEVILRCVPISNHLYFYWYRQILGQKVEFLVSFYNNEISEKSEIFDDQFSVERPDGSNFTLKIRSTKLEDSAMYFCASSGSGGLTDTQYFGPGTRLTVL.

J is TRBJ2-1 and V is TRBV2, with D possibly TRBD2 on 6 matching bases. The CDR3 is 14 residues long. Germline-derived CDR1 and CDR2 are SNHLY and FYNNEI. Trimming removed 6 bases at V and 6 bases at J, with 15 bases between. CDR3 amino acids: CASSEGGGVNEQFF. Written as DNA, the CDR3 is TGTGCCAGCAGCGAGGGAGGAGGGGTCAATGAGCAGTTCTTC. Looking up the rest from reference TRBV2 and TRBJ2-1 gives the full variable domain: EPEVTQTPSHQVTQMGQEVILRCVPISNHLYFYWYRQILGQKVEFLVSFYNNEISEKSEIFDDQFSVERPDGSNFTLKIRSTKLEDSAMYFCASSEGGGVNEQFFGPGTRLTVL.

The CDR3 region is CASSPQAGETQYF. The CDR3, as DNA: TGTGCCAGCAGCCCACAGGCGGGGGAGACCCAGTACTTC. The chain joins TRBV7-3 to TRBJ2-5; D is possibly TRBD2 (6 bases). V was pared by 5 bases and J by 5 bases, with 12 bases between. This CDR3 is 13 amino acids long. Germline V gene sequence: CDR1 SGHTA, CDR2 FQGTGA. Drawing the rest from reference TRBV7-3 and TRBJ2-5, the complete variable domain is GAGVSQTPSNKVTEKGKYVELRCDPISGHTALYWYRQSLGQGPEFLIYFQGTGAADDSGLPNDRFFAVRPEGSVSTLKIQRTERGDSAVYLCASSPQAGETQYFGPGTRLLVL.

V gene TRBV5-5 combines with J gene TRBJ2-1, with 11 bases identical to TRBD1. CDR3 length: 15 residues. Germline V gene lookup returns CDR1 SGHKS and CDR2 YYEKEE (reference sequence). V lost 5 bases to trimming and J lost 5 bases; unmatched junction nucleotides: 6. CDR3 sequence reads: CASSLDRGRNNEQFF. DNA for the CDR3: TGTGCCAGCAGTCTGGACAGGGGGCGCAACAATGAGCAGTTCTTC.

The chain has TRBV5-1 and TRBJ1-1; TRBD1 is a possible D gene (6 bases). Germline CDR1 SGHRS, CDR2 YFSETQ. The length of the CDR3 is 16 residues. The germline V and J ends were trimmed by 1 base and 4 bases, with 17 bases remaining between them. For the CDR3, the DNA is TGCGCCAGCAGCTTGAACCCGGACAGAAGGCCCACTGAAGCTTTCTTT. Translating it yields CASSLNPDRRPTEAFF.

This clone has a single count. The rearrangement joins TRBV15 to TRBJ2-1; 13 bases are a match to TRBD2. The J segment lost 14 bases and the V segment lost 8 bases, leaving 12 bases of the junction unmatched. Germline loops: CDR1 LNHNV, CDR2 YYDKDF (reference sequence). This CDR3 contains 14 residues. The CDR3 loop is CATERTSGSGAKFF. DNA for the CDR3: TGTGCCACCGAGAGGACTAGCGGGAGTGGGGCGAAGTTCTTC.

J is TRBJ2-3 and V is TRBV7-3; D gene ambiguous. This CDR3 spans 15 amino acids. With 5 bases removed from V and 2 bases from J, the gap between germline ends came to 14 bases. The germline V gene encodes CDR1 SGHTA and CDR2 FQGTGA. The CDR3 DNA is TGTGCCAGCAGCCTTGACGGGTATTACACAGATACGCAGTATTTT. This translates into CASSLDGYYTDTQYF. Complete variable domain (other parts from reference TRBV7-3 and TRBJ2-3): GAGVSQTPSNKVTEKGKYVELRCDPISGHTALYWYRQSLGQGPEFLIYFQGTGAADDSGLPNDRFFAVRPEGSVSTLKIQRTERGDSAVYLCASSLDGYYTDTQYFGPGTRLTVL.

This chain connects TRBV5-8 to TRBJ1-5, with D perhaps matching TRBD1 (6 bases). The V end lost 9 bases, the J end lost 1 base, and 17 bases lay between the germline ends. This CDR3 is built from 15 residues. Per the germline V gene, CDR1 is SGHTS and CDR2 is YDEGEE. CDR3: CATKGGDRSNQPQHF. Written as DNA, the CDR3 is TGTGCCACCAAGGGGGGGGATCGGAGCAATCAGCCCCAGCATTTT. Looking up the rest from reference TRBV5-8 and TRBJ1-5 gives the full variable domain: EAGVTQSPTHLIKTRGQQATLRCSPISGHTSVYWYQQALGLGLQFLLWYDEGEERNRGNFPPRFSGRQFPNYSSELNVNALELEDSALYLCATKGGDRSNQPQHFGDGTRLSIL.

In DNA form, the CDR3 reads TGCGCCAGCAGCCCCGGGACAGTCTATTCCCATAACACCGGGGAGCTGTTTTTT. Translating gives CASSPGTVYSHNTGELFF. V gene TRBV5-1 combines with J gene TRBJ2-2; TRBD1 agrees at 7 bases. The CDR3 is 18 amino acids. Trimming cost V 4 bases and J 2 bases; bases outside gene matches: 14. The germline CDR1 and CDR2 sequences are SGHRS and YFSETQ.